Reported below is one TCR beta chain. Its antigen remains unidentified. One base away there is no much larger clone; base qualities are not given. This entry comes from a study of blood T cell repertoires in COVID-19 (dated by TCRdb to the early 2020s). For the study in its entirety: Samples covering the acute and convalescent phases of COVID-19 were provided by collaborators in the United States, Italy and Spain. The samples were drawn from the first 160 participants of the ongoing ImmuneRACE study and from over 950 subjects provided by 6 global collaborators. Where available, HLA class I and class II types were obtained from metadata supplied by the sample provider rather than from assay-based typing. The prospective study material was composed of cDNA or gDNA derived from T cells, B-cell-depleted T cells, or PBMCs. A de-identified subject ID, COVID-19 status, age in years and sex were almost always included in the sample metadata. The dataset comprised deeply sampled blood TCRbeta repertoires from subjects exposed to, actively infected with, or recovered from COVID-19. The repertoires were released in a freely available public database intended as a resource for research on the immune response to SARS-CoV-2.

TCRbeta CDR3 regions were amplified from genomic DNA using the immunoSEQ Assay, a bias-controlled multiplex PCR. As for the authors' bioinformatics: The number of nucleated cells in each sample was estimated from the amplification of reference gene primers within the assay. Sequence reads were collapsed and filtered to measure the absolute abundance of every unique TCRbeta CDR3 rearrangement. For each sample, productive Simpson clonality was calculated as the square root of Simpson's diversity index across productive rearrangements. The immuneACCESS repertoire file appears here via TCRdb, limited to in-frame rearrangements. These files lack a portion of the clones; in checked studies, under half of the deficit traces to unresolved V genes, and the cause of the others is not known. For V, J and clone size, that table is used; D and trimming come from the DNA. This sample lists hundreds of thousands of clones; over 75% were detected once. The top ten constitute approximately 7.8% of the sample.

V is cut by 3 bases and J by 2 bases, and the space between the germline ends is 13 bases. The CDR3 contains 15 residues, cysteine and phenylalanine counted. Here the CDR3 DNA is all that survives: 45 bases in frame from base 1. As encoded in the germline V gene, CDR1 is MDHEN while CDR2 is SYDVKM. Samples from volunteer blood donors who had recovered from COVID-19 were contributed by a second Seattle source. The collaborating institutions used their own protocols to collect whole blood in K2EDTA tubes. Collaborator samples were shipped for TCRbeta analysis as frozen whole blood, isolated PBMCs, or DNA extracted from either sample type. The paper as a whole reports these results and caveats: The amount of clinical and demographic metadata varied by source and participant and was provided uncurated.

The TCR was taken from a woman between 50 and 59 years old who had recovered from COVID-19. The rearranged chain carries TRBV28 and TRBJ2-5, with a tentative D gene TRBD2 over 6 matching bases. Source material: peripheral blood. The CDR3 reads as follows: CASSFDSGYQETQYF. The DNA sequence is given as TGTGCCAGCAGTTTTGACAGCGGGTATCAAGAGACCCAGTACTTC.